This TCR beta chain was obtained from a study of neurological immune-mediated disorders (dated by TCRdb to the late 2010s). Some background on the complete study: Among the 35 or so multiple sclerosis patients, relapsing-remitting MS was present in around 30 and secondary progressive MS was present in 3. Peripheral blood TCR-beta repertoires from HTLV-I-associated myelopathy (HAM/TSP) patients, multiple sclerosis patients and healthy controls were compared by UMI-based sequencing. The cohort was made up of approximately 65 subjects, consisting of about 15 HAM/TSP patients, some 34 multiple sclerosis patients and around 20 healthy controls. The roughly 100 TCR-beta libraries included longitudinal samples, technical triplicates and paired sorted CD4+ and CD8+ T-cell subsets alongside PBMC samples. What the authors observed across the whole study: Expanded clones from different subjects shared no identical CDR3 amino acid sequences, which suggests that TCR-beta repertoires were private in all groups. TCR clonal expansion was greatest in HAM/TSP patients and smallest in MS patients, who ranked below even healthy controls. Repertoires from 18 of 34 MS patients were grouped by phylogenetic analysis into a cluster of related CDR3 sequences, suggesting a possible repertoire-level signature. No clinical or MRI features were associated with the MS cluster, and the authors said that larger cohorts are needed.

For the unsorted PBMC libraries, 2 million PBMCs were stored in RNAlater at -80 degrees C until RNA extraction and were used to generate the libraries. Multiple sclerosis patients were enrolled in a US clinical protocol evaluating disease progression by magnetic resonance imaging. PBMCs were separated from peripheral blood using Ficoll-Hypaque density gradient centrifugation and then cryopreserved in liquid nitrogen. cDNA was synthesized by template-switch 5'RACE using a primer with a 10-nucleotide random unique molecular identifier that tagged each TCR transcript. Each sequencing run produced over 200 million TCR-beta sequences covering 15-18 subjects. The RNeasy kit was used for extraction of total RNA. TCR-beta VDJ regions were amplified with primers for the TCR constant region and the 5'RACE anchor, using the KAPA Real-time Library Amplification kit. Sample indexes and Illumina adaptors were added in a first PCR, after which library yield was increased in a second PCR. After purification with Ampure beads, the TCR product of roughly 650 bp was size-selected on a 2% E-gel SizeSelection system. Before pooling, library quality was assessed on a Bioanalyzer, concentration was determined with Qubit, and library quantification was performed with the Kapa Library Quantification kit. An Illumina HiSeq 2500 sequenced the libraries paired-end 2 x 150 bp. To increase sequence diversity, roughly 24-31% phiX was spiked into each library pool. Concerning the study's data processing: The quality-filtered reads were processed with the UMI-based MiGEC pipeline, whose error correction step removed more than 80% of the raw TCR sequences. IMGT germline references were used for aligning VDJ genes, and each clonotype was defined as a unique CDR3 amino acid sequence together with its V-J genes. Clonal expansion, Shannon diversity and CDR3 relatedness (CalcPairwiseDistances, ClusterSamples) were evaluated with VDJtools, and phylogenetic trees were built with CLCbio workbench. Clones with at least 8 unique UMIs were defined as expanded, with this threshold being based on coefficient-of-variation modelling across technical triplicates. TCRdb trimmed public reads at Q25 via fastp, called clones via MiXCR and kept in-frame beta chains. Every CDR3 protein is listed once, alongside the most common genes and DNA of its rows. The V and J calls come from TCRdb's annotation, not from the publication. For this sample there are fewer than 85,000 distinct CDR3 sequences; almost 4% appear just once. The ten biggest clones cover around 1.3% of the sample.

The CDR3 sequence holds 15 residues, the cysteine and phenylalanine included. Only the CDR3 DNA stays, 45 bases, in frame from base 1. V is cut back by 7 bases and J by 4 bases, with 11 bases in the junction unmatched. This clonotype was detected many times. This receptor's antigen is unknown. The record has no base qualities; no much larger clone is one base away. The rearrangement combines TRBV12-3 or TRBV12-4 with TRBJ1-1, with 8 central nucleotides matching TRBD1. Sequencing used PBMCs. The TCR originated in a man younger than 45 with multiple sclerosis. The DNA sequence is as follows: TGTGCCAGCAAGTTTGGGGCGCAGGGGGCCACTGAAGCTTTCTTT. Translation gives CASKFGAQGATEAFF.